Presented here are 30 T cell receptor beta chains from one specimen sequenced in a study of T cell responses to AZD1222 COVID-19 vaccine. The assay was immunoSEQ multiplex PCR, and TCRdb's table has in-frame clones only and misses some. The sample has 120,000 to 150,000 clones, 86% seen once. Material: peripheral blood, obtained 28 days after the second AZD1222 dose. The source is an adult who received the AZD1222 COVID-19 vaccine.

The V and J genes are TRBV6-6 and TRBJ1-2, with TRBD1 matching over 9 bases. The CDR3 is 14 residues long. V was pared by 6 bases and J by 3 bases, with 5 bases of the junction left unmatched. Per germline, CDR1 MNHNY and CDR2 SVGAGI (reference sequence). Written as DNA, the CDR3 is TGTGCCAGCAGGACCACAGGGGGCGACTATGGCTACACCTTC. This sequence encodes CASRTTGGDYGYTF.

This clone was counted once. The V gene is TRBV30, the J gene TRBJ1-5; 7 bases align to TRBD1. The junction had 7 bases not matched to a gene; V was cut back by 0 bases and J by 5 bases. Per the germline V gene, CDR1 is GTSNPN and CDR2 is SVGIG (reference sequence). This CDR3 comprises 15 residues. The DNA for the CDR3 is TGTGCCTGGAGTGTTCGGACAGGCGTCCATCAGCCCCAGCATTTT. Its translation: CAWSVRTGVHQPQHF. The full variable domain, completed using reference TRBV30 and TRBJ1-5, is SQTIHQWPATLVQPVGSPLSLECTVEGTSNPNLYWYRQAAGRGLQLLFYSVGIGQISSEVPQNLSASRPQDRQFILSSKKLLLSDSGFYLCAWSVRTGVHQPQHFGDGTRLSIL.

The chain has TRBV15 and TRBJ1-5, with D possibly TRBD1 on 5 matching bases. The CDR3 is made up of 14 amino acids. Germline CDR1 reads LNHNV; CDR2 reads YYDKDF (reference sequence). The V gene lost 2 bases and the J gene lost 7 bases, with 12 bases spanning the gap. CDR3 in amino acids: CATSRWRTIQPQHF. Here the CDR3 DNA reads TGTGCCACCAGCAGATGGAGGACAATCCAGCCCCAGCATTTT.

This chain connects TRBV12-3 or TRBV12-4 to TRBJ1-2, with D uncertain. This CDR3 is built from 13 residues. Trimming stripped 5 bases from V and 6 bases from J, with 13 bases between. The CDR3 DNA reads as TGTGCCAGCAGTCAAGGGCGCCTTGATGGCTACACCTTC. Amino acids: CASSQGRLDGYTF.

The chain couples TRBV7-6 to TRBJ1-4; the match to TRBD1 covers 7 bases. This CDR3 has 15 residues. Germline V CDR1 and CDR2: SGHVS, FNYEAQ. Trimming at V came to 6 bases and at J to 7 bases, leaving 11 bases not matched to a gene. This CDR3 reads CASRSTGTATEKLFF. The CDR3 region has the DNA TGTGCCAGCAGGTCGACCGGGACAGCTACTGAAAAACTGTTTTTT.

The chain couples TRBV11-2 to TRBJ1-3, with TRBD1 as a possible D gene (5 bases). The CDR3 runs 15 residues. Germline CDR1 is SGHAT and CDR2 is FQNNGV. V was shortened by 1 base and J by 2 bases, with 9 bases between the two germline ends. This CDR3 reads CASSLGRGTGNTIYF. The CDR3 DNA follows: TGTGCCAGCAGCTTAGGACGGGGGACTGGAAACACCATATATTTT.

V gene TRBV7-9 combines with J gene TRBJ1-2; a possible D gene is TRBD1 (5 bases). V was clipped by 4 bases and J by 4 bases, with 10 bases between them. The germline CDR1 and CDR2 sequences are SEHNR and FQNEAQ (reference sequence). The CDR3 runs 13 residues. This CDR3 reads CASSSMGGYGYTF. CDR3 nucleotide sequence: TGTGCCAGCAGCTCTATGGGGGGCTATGGCTACACCTTC.

The gene calls are TRBV15 and TRBJ2-7; 8 bases are shared with TRBD2. Germline CDR1 reads LNHNV; CDR2 reads YYDKDF (reference sequence). Trimming took 5 bases from V and 3 from J; bases not matched to a gene: 6. The CDR3 spans 14 residues. CDR3 DNA: TGTGCCACCAGCGTGAGCGGGAGTGTCTACGAGCAGTACTTC. Encoded protein: CATSVSGSVYEQYF.

About this clone: The same CDR3 also results from other DNA sequences found in this sample. The V call is TRBV6-5, the J call TRBJ2-7; D gene uncertain. Germline CDR1 is MNHEY and CDR2 is SVGAGI. This CDR3 contains 14 residues. Deletions cut 0 bases from V and 2 bases from J, with 8 bases between. The CDR3, as DNA: TGTGCCAGCAGTTACTCCGGTTTCACCTACGAGCAGTACTTC. The encoded protein is CASSYSGFTYEQYF.

The chain combines TRBV11-2 with TRBJ1-2; 7 bases map to TRBD1. The CDR3 sequence is 15 residues long. The germline V gene encodes CDR1 SGHAT and CDR2 FQNNGV. J was trimmed by 0 bases and V by 5 bases; bases with no gene match: 6. The CDR3 loop is CASSPRGQTNYGYTF. The DNA for the CDR3 is TGTGCCAGCAGCCCTAGGGGACAGACTAACTATGGCTACACCTTC. Variable domain in full (rest from reference TRBV11-2 and TRBJ1-2): EAGVAQSPRYKIIEKRQSVAFWCNPISGHATLYWYQQILGQGPKLLIQFQNNGVVDDSQLPKDRFSAERLKGVDSTLKIQPAKLEDSAVYLCASSPRGQTNYGYTFGSGTRLTVV.

This rearrangement joins TRBV19 to TRBJ2-1; the D gene is possibly TRBD1 (5 bases). CDR1 LNHDA and CDR2 SQIVND come from the germline V gene (reference sequence). The CDR3 is 15 residues long. The ends were cut back, 6 bases at V and 6 bases at J, with 18 bases in the middle. Here the CDR3 reads CASSMTVGIGNEQFF. The CDR3 DNA reads TGTGCCAGTAGCATGACAGTGGGGATAGGCAATGAGCAGTTCTTC. Variable domain in full (rest from reference TRBV19 and TRBJ2-1): DGGITQSPKYLFRKEGQNVTLSCEQNLNHDAMYWYRQDPGQGLRLIYYSQIVNDFQKGDIAEGYSVSREKKESFPLTVTSAQKNPTAFYLCASSMTVGIGNEQFFGPGTRLTVL.

The chain employs TRBV5-1 and TRBJ2-3; 7 bases are shared with TRBD1. V lost 0 bases and J lost 3; bases outside the gene matches: 1. Germline V gene data show CDR1 as SGHRS and CDR2 as YFSETQ. This CDR3 spans 14 amino acids. The CDR3 spells CASSLDRGTDTQYF. Here the CDR3 DNA reads TGCGCCAGCAGCTTGGACAGGGGAACAGATACGCAGTATTTT.

The chain joins TRBV5-1 to TRBJ1-1; 10 nucleotides align to TRBD1. CDR3 size: 17 residues. Unmatched junction bases numbered 5, after V lost 0 bases and J lost 0 bases. Germline V gene sequence: CDR1 SGHRS, CDR2 YFSETQ. CDR3 nucleotide sequence: TGCGCCAGCAGCTTGGACCCCGGGACAGGGGTGAACACTGAAGCTTTCTTT. It specifies CASSLDPGTGVNTEAFF.

The genes are TRBV2 and TRBJ2-1; D is perhaps TRBD1 or TRBD2 (5 bases each). This CDR3 region has 14 residues. Germline V gene sequence: CDR1 SNHLY, CDR2 FYNNEI. Trimming took 2 bases from V and 6 from J, leaving 11 bases between them. In DNA form, the CDR3 reads TGTGCCAGCAGTGAAATTTCGGGGACCAATGAGCAGTTCTTC. Encoded protein: CASSEISGTNEQFF.

This clone appeared a few times. V is TRBV11-2 and J is TRBJ2-7; no clear D gene. The CDR3 totals 14 residues. With 1 base removed from V and 1 base from J, the gap between germline ends came to 8 bases. The germline V gene encodes CDR1 SGHAT and CDR2 FQNNGV. CDR3 loop: CASSLGGPSYEQYF. The DNA of the CDR3 is TGTGCCAGCAGCTTAGGAGGTCCTTCCTACGAGCAGTACTTC.

This chain joins TRBV9 and TRBJ2-1; the D is unclear. Trimming stripped 4 bases from V and 4 bases from J, with 18 bases between. The germline V gene has CDR1 SGDLS and CDR2 YYNGEE. The CDR3 sequence is 16 residues long. As DNA, the CDR3 is TGTGCCAGCAGCCCCCCCGGCTTTCAGGTTTACAATGAGCAGTTCTTC. It is translated as CASSPPGFQVYNEQFF.

This clone was seen a handful of times. The J gene is TRBJ1-1, the V gene TRBV28, with D perhaps TRBD1 (6 bases). From germline, CDR1 is MDHEN and CDR2 SYDVKM. The CDR3 is 15 residues long. V lost 4 bases and J 2 bases, leaving 14 bases between the germline ends. The CDR3 reads CASSSPGHLNTEAFF. The CDR3 nucleotides read TGTGCCAGCAGTTCTCCGGGACACCTTAACACTGAAGCTTTCTTT.

The rearrangement joins TRBV29-1 to TRBJ1-2, with D maybe TRBD1 (6 bases). Trimming removed 0 bases at V and 6 bases at J, with 14 bases between. This CDR3 contains 14 residues. In germline, CDR1 is SQVTM, CDR2 ANQGSEA. CDR3 sequence (DNA): TGCAGCGTTGAAGACGGGGGGCTCAGGGATGGCTACACCTTC. Its translation is CSVEDGGLRDGYTF.

The chain couples TRBV28 to TRBJ2-2; 12 bases align to TRBD2. V was pared by 6 bases and J by 4 bases, with 6 bases of the junction left unmatched. From germline, CDR1 is MDHEN and CDR2 SYDVKM. The CDR3 runs 16 residues. DNA for the CDR3: TGTGCCAGCAGGCCTCCGGGACTAGCGGGCACCGGGGAGCTGTTTTTT. Translated, it gives CASRPPGLAGTGELFF.

The chain joins TRBV11-2 to TRBJ1-1; D gene unclear. Germline V gives CDR1 SGHAT, CDR2 FQNNGV. Trimming removed 1 base at V and 7 bases at J, with 7 bases between. The CDR3 extends over 12 amino acids. The CDR3 bases are TGTGCCAGCAGCTTAGGGGGAGTTGAAGCTTTCTTT. This codes for CASSLGGVEAFF.

This clone has a single count. This chain uses TRBV6-4 with TRBJ2-3, with a weak D call TRBD2 (5 bases). The CDR3 covers 11 residues. The V end lost 10 bases, the J end lost 7 bases, and 12 bases lay between the germline ends. CDR1 MRHNA and CDR2 SNTAGT come from the germline V gene. In nucleotides, the CDR3 is TGTGCCACCACCACGGGGTATACGCAGTATTTT. Translated: CATTTGYTQYF.

This clone occurred a few times. V is TRBV4-2 and J is TRBJ1-1; D is unclear. The germline gives CDR1 LGHNA, CDR2 YNFKEQ. The CDR3 runs 13 residues. V dropped 3 bases and J dropped 3 bases, with 8 bases sitting between them. The CDR3 spells CASSQAGYTEAFF. The CDR3 DNA follows: TGTGCCAGCAGCCAGGCAGGTTACACTGAAGCTTTCTTT.

This chain connects TRBV11-3 to TRBJ2-3; D is perhaps TRBD2 (6 bases). CDR3 length: 16 residues. V was clipped by 5 bases and J by 5 bases, with 20 bases between them. CDR1 and CDR2 from the germline V gene are SGHNT and YENEEA. In DNA, the CDR3 is TGTGCCAGCAGCACGGGGCGGGACCCGAGGGGAGATACGCAGTATTTT. This sequence encodes CASSTGRDPRGDTQYF.

The rearrangement links TRBV19 to TRBJ2-1, with 10 bases aligning to TRBD2. This CDR3 is built from 15 residues. Germline CDR1 reads LNHDA; CDR2 reads SQIVND (reference sequence). V was clipped by 5 bases and J by 7 bases; unmatched bases: 8. CDR3 sequence (DNA): TGTGCCAGTAGTCCCTCTAGCGGGGGATATAATGAGCAGTTCTTC. Translating gives CASSPSSGGYNEQFF.

As concerns this clone: One end of the junction varies from germline; a read error may be responsible. This chain uses TRBV18 with TRBJ1-2; no clear D gene. The germline V gene has CDR1 KGHSH and CDR2 LQKENI. The CDR3 runs 13 residues. CDR3 DNA sequence: TGTGCCAGCTCACCAACCGAACGGTCTATTAGGGCCTTC. Translated: CASSPTERSIRAF.

J is TRBJ2-7 and V is TRBV2; unclear D gene. The germline CDR1 and CDR2 sequences are SNHLY and FYNNEI. This CDR3 is 10 amino acids long. V lost 8 bases and J lost 2, with 4 bases in between. CDR3 in DNA: TGTGCCAGCGGACCCTACGAGCAGTACTTC. This gives the protein CASGPYEQYF.

This chain links TRBV19 with TRBJ2-1; 10 bases fit TRBD1. CDR3 length: 14 residues. Germline V CDR1 and CDR2: LNHDA, SQIVND (reference sequence). J was trimmed by 8 bases and V by 5 bases; bases with no gene match: 6. This chain's CDR3 is CASSPGQGFDEQFF. The CDR3 DNA sequence: TGTGCCAGTAGTCCGGGACAGGGGTTCGATGAGCAGTTCTTC.

The rearrangement links TRBV9 to TRBJ1-4; 8 bases fit TRBD1. The junction had 2 bases not matched to a gene; V was cut back by 0 bases and J by 4 bases. CDR3 length equals 15 residues. Looked up from germline, CDR1 is SGDLS and CDR2 is YYNGEE. In DNA, the CDR3 is TGTGCCAGCAGCGTAGGGACAGGGTTTAATGAAAAACTGTTTTTT. Protein product: CASSVGTGFNEKLFF.

The V call is TRBV4-1, the J call TRBJ1-4, with D maybe TRBD1 (5 bases). The germline CDR1 and CDR2 sequences are MGHRA and YSYEKL. This CDR3 region has 16 residues. Trimming removed 1 base at V and 11 bases at J, with 20 bases between. The CDR3 DNA follows: TGCGCCAGCAGCCAAGGGCCTCGCGGGGGAGTTGGGAAACTGTTTTTT. Translating gives CASSQGPRGGVGKLFF.

The chain combines TRBV5-4 with TRBJ1-2; possible D gene TRBD1, 5 bases. V dropped 0 bases and J dropped 8 bases, with 14 bases sitting between them. This CDR3 is built from 14 residues. The germline V gene has CDR1 SGHNT and CDR2 YYREEE (reference sequence). CDR3 bases: TGTGCCAGCAGCTTGGGGGTAGGGGTGAGAGGCTACACCTTC. This sequence encodes CASSLGVGVRGYTF.